This T cell receptor beta chain was identified in a study of CD8 T cells in Susac syndrome. Germline V CDR1 and CDR2: GTSNPN, SVGIG (reference sequence). V was shortened by 0 bases and J by 4 bases, with 16 bases between the two germline ends. The CDR3 has 16 amino acids. RNA in amounts of roughly 0.45 to 1 ug was reverse transcribed with random hexamers. A multiplex approach, immunoSEQ multiplex PCR, amplified TCR beta CDR3 across 54 Vbeta and 13 Jbeta. TCRdb re-derived calls from the immunoSEQ multiplex PCR reads in MiXCR, one entry per CDR3 protein. Seen here are 110,000 or so distinct CDR3 sequences, 93% observed once, and the top ten hold roughly 0.094%.

The clonotype was recovered from a human donor with multiple sclerosis. The sequenced sample consisted of CD4+ T cells from PBMCs. The chain employs TRBV30 and TRBJ2-1, with D perhaps matching TRBD1 (7 bases). In nucleotides, the CDR3 is TGTGCCTGGAGTGTCGACCTCCAGGGGGGTTACAATGAGCAGTTCTTC. Translating gives CAWSVDLQGGYNEQFF. The full variable domain, completed using reference TRBV30 and TRBJ2-1, is SQTIHQWPATLVQPVGSPLSLECTVEGTSNPNLYWYRQAAGRGLQLLFYSVGIGQISSEVPQNLSASRPQDRQFILSSKKLLLSDSGFYLCAWSVDLQGGYNEQFFGPGTRLTVL.